This passage covers 30 T cell receptor beta chains from one sample sequenced in a study of blood T cell repertoires in COVID-19. Data came from immunoSEQ multiplex PCR; TCRdb stores just in-frame clones and leaves some out. The table includes 200,000 to 250,000 clones, 80% to 85% detected once. Specimen: peripheral blood. The receptors come from an elderly woman with active or convalescent COVID-19.

The sample holds many counts of this clone. The J gene is TRBJ1-4, the V gene TRBV11-2; D gene uncertain. Germline V gene data show CDR1 as SGHAT and CDR2 as FQNNGV. This CDR3 has 11 residues. The V gene lost 8 bases and the J gene lost 4 bases, with 5 bases spanning the gap. CDR3 DNA: TGTGCCAGCGGCCTTAATGAAAAACTGTTTTTT. This sequence encodes CASGLNEKLFF. The whole variable domain, filled in from reference TRBV11-2 and TRBJ1-4, reads EAGVAQSPRYKIIEKRQSVAFWCNPISGHATLYWYQQILGQGPKLLIQFQNNGVVDDSQLPKDRFSAERLKGVDSTLKIQPAKLEDSAVYLCASGLNEKLFFGSGTQLSVL.

The chain joins TRBV19 to TRBJ2-1; D not certain. The CDR3 is 15 residues long. The germline V gene has CDR1 LNHDA and CDR2 SQIVND (reference sequence). Trimming cost V 2 bases and J 0 bases, with 8 bases left between them. CDR3 sequence (DNA): TGTGCCAGTAGTATACGAGGTCGCTCCTACAATGAGCAGTTCTTC. It encodes CASSIRGRSYNEQFF.

The chain couples TRBV10-3 to TRBJ2-7, with 10 bases fitting TRBD2. V lost 4 bases, J lost 1 base, and 10 bases stayed unmatched. The CDR3 is 17 amino acids. Germline V gene lookup returns CDR1 ENHRY and CDR2 SYGVKD. The CDR3 spells CAISGMHASGSSYEQYF. The CDR3 nucleotides are TGTGCCATCAGTGGCATGCACGCTAGCGGGAGTTCCTACGAGCAGTACTTC.

This chain links TRBV28 with TRBJ2-2; TRBD1 aligns across 8 bases. Trimming at V came to 3 bases and at J to 0 bases, leaving 12 bases not matched to a gene. CDR1 MDHEN and CDR2 SYDVKM come from the germline V gene. CDR3 size: 19 residues. The CDR3 sequence is CASSLGDRRSVANTGELFF. CDR3 DNA: TGTGCCAGCAGTTTGGGGGACAGGAGATCGGTCGCGAACACCGGGGAGCTGTTTTTT.

In this sample, this clone turned up a few times. The chain recombines TRBV7-6 with TRBJ2-7, with 7 bases that match TRBD1. From germline, CDR1 is SGHVS and CDR2 FNYEAQ. The CDR3 loop spans 14 amino acids. Trimming took 4 bases from V and 2 from J; bases not matched to a gene: 5. CDR3 in DNA: TGTGCCAGCAGCTCCCAGACAGGGCCCTACGAGCAGTACTTC. Protein: CASSSQTGPYEQYF. Drawing the rest from reference TRBV7-6 and TRBJ2-7, the complete variable domain is GAGVSQSPRYKVTKRGQDVALRCDPISGHVSLYWYRQALGQGPEFLTYFNYEAQQDKSGLPNDRFSAERPEGSISTLTIQRTEQRDSAMYRCASSSQTGPYEQYFGPGTRLTVT.

This clone was counted a single time. The chain links TRBV18 to TRBJ1-5; D remains ambiguous. This CDR3 contains 17 residues. The germline CDR1 and CDR2 sequences are KGHSH and LQKENI. Between the trimmed V and J ends, which lost 6 bases and 1 base, there was a span of 19 bases. The CDR3 coding sequence is TGTGCCAGCTCTCCGGATCGGGTGCCGCGAAGCAATCAGCCCCAGCATTTT. Amino acids: CASSPDRVPRSNQPQHF.

The chain couples TRBV11-2 to TRBJ1-4; TRBD1 agrees at 11 bases. The V gene's germline CDR1 is SGHAT and CDR2 FQNNGV. The CDR3 runs 17 residues. Germline trimming cut 2 bases from V and 8 bases from J; bases unmatched to any gene: 10. As DNA, the CDR3 is TGTGCCAGCAGCTTATACGGGGACAGGGGGAAAGGCGAAAAACTGTTTTTT. It encodes CASSLYGDRGKGEKLFF.

The chain is built from TRBV5-1 and TRBJ1-1; a weak D match, TRBD1 (6 bases). There are 15 residues in the CDR3. The germline V gene has CDR1 SGHRS and CDR2 YFSETQ. V was clipped by 0 bases and J by 4 bases, with 13 bases between them. CDR3 protein: CASSLDGGGGTEAFF. CDR3 coding DNA: TGCGCCAGCAGCTTGGACGGGGGAGGGGGCACTGAAGCTTTCTTT.

The genes are TRBV5-1 and TRBJ2-1, with 9 positions matching TRBD1. Germline values: CDR1 SGHRS, CDR2 YFSETQ. The CDR3 loop spans 16 amino acids. V was clipped by 3 bases and J by 3 bases; unmatched bases: 7. CDR3 nucleotide sequence: TGCGCCAGCAGCTACACGGGACAGGGAATCTACAATGAGCAGTTCTTC. It yields the protein CASSYTGQGIYNEQFF.

This chain joins TRBV29-1 and TRBJ1-2; D remains unclear. The length of the CDR3 is 14 residues. CDR1 and CDR2 from the germline V gene are SQVTM and ANQGSEA. With 3 bases removed from V and 7 bases from J, the gap between germline ends came to 18 bases. CDR3 nucleotides: TGCAGCGTTGACCCCCAGTCCGGATCGGGTGGCTACACCTTC. This sequence encodes CSVDPQSGSGGYTF.

The chain couples TRBV19 to TRBJ1-5, with D maybe TRBD1 (6 bases). The CDR3 runs to 13 residues. Germline-derived CDR1 and CDR2 are LNHDA and SQIVND (reference sequence). Trimming stripped 6 bases from V and 4 bases from J, with 10 bases between. This chain's CDR3 is CASSGQLNQPQHF. CDR3 bases: TGTGCCAGTAGCGGACAGCTTAATCAGCCCCAGCATTTT.

V usage is TRBV5-5 and J usage is TRBJ2-7; TRBD2 matches 8 bases. The CDR3 contains 15 residues. Germline trimming cut 2 bases from V and 4 bases from J; bases unmatched to any gene: 8. Germline V CDR1 and CDR2: SGHKS, YYEKEE (reference sequence). CDR3 nucleotides: TGTGCCAGCAGCTTTAAGACTAGCGCTTCGTACGAGCAGTACTTC. Encoded protein: CASSFKTSASYEQYF. Full variable domain (missing parts from reference TRBV5-5 and TRBJ2-7): DAGVTQSPTHLIKTRGQQVTLRCSPISGHKSVSWYQQVLGQGPQFIFQYYEKEERGRGNFPDRFSARQFPNYSSELNVNALLLGDSALYLCASSFKTSASYEQYFGPGTRLTVT.

The rearrangement links TRBV9 to TRBJ1-2, with a tentative D call TRBD1 (5 bases). The CDR3 runs to 16 residues. The V gene lost 3 bases and the J gene lost 1 base, with 16 bases spanning the gap. Per germline, CDR1 SGDLS and CDR2 YYNGEE. The CDR3 DNA is TGTGCCAGCAGCGAGGGGCCGGCGTATATTAACTATGGCTACACCTTC. This sequence encodes CASSEGPAYINYGYTF.

This clone was seen just once. The chain joins TRBV13 to TRBJ1-2, with TRBD1 matching 8 bases. Germline V lookup: CDR1 PRHDT, CDR2 FYEKMQ (reference sequence). J lost 0 bases, V lost 5 bases, and 5 bases had no gene match. There are 15 residues in the CDR3. CDR3 amino acids: CASSRTGTTNYGYTF. In DNA form, the CDR3 reads TGTGCCAGCAGCAGGACAGGGACGACTAACTATGGCTACACCTTC. The full variable domain, rest sourced from reference TRBV13 and TRBJ1-2, is AAGVIQSPRHLIKEKRETATLKCYPIPRHDTVYWYQQGPGQDPQFLISFYEKMQSDKGSIPDRFSAQQFSDYHSELNMSSLELGDSALYFCASSRTGTTNYGYTFGSGTRLTVV.

This clone was seen more than once but under ten times. V is TRBV6-5 and J is TRBJ2-3, with 7 nucleotides matching TRBD2. The length of the CDR3 is 15 residues. With 6 bases clipped from V and 3 bases from J, the junction kept 9 bases outside the gene matches. CDR1 and CDR2 (germline): MNHEY, SVGAGI. The CDR3 sequence is CASSLGLAVTDTQYF. CDR3 in DNA: TGTGCCAGCAGCTTGGGGCTAGCGGTAACAGATACGCAGTATTTT.

The rearrangement joins TRBV4-3 to TRBJ1-3, with D tentatively TRBD1 (6 bases). CDR3 length equals 16 residues. Trimming shortened V by 3 bases and J by 8 bases, and 20 bases separated the two germline ends. Germline V CDR1 and CDR2: LGHNA, YSLEER. This CDR3 reads CASSQGPDSDSHTIYF. The CDR3 DNA reads TGCGCCAGCAGCCAGGGACCGGACAGCGACAGCCACACCATATATTTT.

The chain links TRBV29-1 to TRBJ2-2; 9 nucleotides agree with TRBD1. In germline, CDR1 is SQVTM, CDR2 ANQGSEA. The V gene end was trimmed by 0 bases and the J gene end by 7 bases; junction bases not matched to a gene: 6. The CDR3 is 15 residues long. CDR3 DNA sequence: TGCAGCGTTGAAGATCTGACAGGGGGAGACGGGGAGCTGTTTTTT. It is translated as CSVEDLTGGDGELFF.

J is TRBJ2-5 and V is TRBV3-1 (or the pseudogene TRBV3-2); no definite D call. Trimming cost V 2 bases and J 7 bases, with 11 bases left between them. The germline V gene has CDR1 LGHDT and CDR2 YNNKEL (reference sequence). This CDR3 contains 13 residues. The CDR3 is CASSQSPSGTQYF. In DNA form, the CDR3 reads TGTGCCAGCAGCCAAAGTCCCTCCGGGACCCAGTACTTC.

CDR3 amino acids: CASSPGGTDTQYF. The CDR3 DNA sequence: TGTGCCAGCAGCCCGGGGGGCACAGATACGCAGTATTTT. V gene TRBV14 combines with J gene TRBJ2-3, with D possibly matching TRBD2 (6 bases). This CDR3 has 13 amino acids. Per the germline V gene, CDR1 is SGHDN and CDR2 is FVKESK. The V gene lost 4 bases and the J gene lost 1 base, with 6 bases spanning the gap.

The sample holds a few counts of this clone. The genes are TRBV24-1 and TRBJ1-5; the D gene is possibly TRBD1 (6 bases). The CDR3 spans 15 residues. Germline V lookup: CDR1 KGHDR, CDR2 SFDVKD. With 5 bases removed from V and 0 bases from J, the gap between germline ends came to 10 bases. For the CDR3, the DNA is TGTGCCACCAGTGCCGGGACACCTAGCAATCAGCCCCAGCATTTT. It is translated as CATSAGTPSNQPQHF.

The rearrangement joins TRBV19 to TRBJ2-5; D is ambiguous. The germline V gene has CDR1 LNHDA and CDR2 SQIVND (reference sequence). V was clipped by 5 bases and J by 3 bases, with 7 bases between them. The CDR3 length is 12 residues. CDR3 nucleotides: TGTGCCAGTAGTGGTGCGAAAGAGACCCAGTACTTC. Protein sequence: CASSGAKETQYF.

V is TRBV19 and J is TRBJ1-6; 10 bases are shared with TRBD1. The CDR3 loop spans 15 amino acids. Germline CDR1 LNHDA, CDR2 SQIVND (reference sequence). The V gene end was trimmed by 4 bases and the J gene end by 9 bases; junction bases not matched to a gene: 6. CDR3 residues: CASSTDRGQGSPLHF. As DNA, the CDR3 is TGTGCCAGTAGTACTGACAGGGGGCAGGGTTCACCCCTCCACTTT.

The genes are TRBV18 and TRBJ2-7; tentatively, D is TRBD1 (6 bases). This CDR3 has 14 amino acids. Germline values: CDR1 KGHSH, CDR2 LQKENI. The V end was cut by 1 base, the J end by 5 bases, with 12 bases between. As DNA, the CDR3 is TGTGCCAGCTCACCACTAACAGGGATCGACGAGCAGTACTTC. As protein: CASSPLTGIDEQYF.

This clone was seen only once. CDR3 sequence: CASSARTGDPYEQYF. The CDR3 nucleotides are TGTGCCAGCAGCGCTCGGACAGGAGACCCCTACGAGCAGTACTTC. The V and J genes are TRBV5-6 and TRBJ2-7; 7 positions agree with TRBD1. From germline, CDR1 is SGHDT and CDR2 YYEEEE. The CDR3 totals 15 residues. V trimming: 4 bases; J trimming: 2 bases; junction bases outside the gene matches: 9.

This clone was seen a few times. J is TRBJ2-2 and V is TRBV5-1; D might be TRBD2 (6 bases). V was trimmed by 1 base and J by 4 bases, leaving 14 bases between them. This CDR3 comprises 16 residues. Germline CDR1 is SGHRS and CDR2 is YFSETQ. CDR3 DNA sequence: TGCGCCAGCAGCTTGCTTCCTAGCGTTGCCACCGGGGAGCTGTTTTTT. Translating it yields CASSLLPSVATGELFF. Full variable domain (rest looked up from reference TRBV5-1 and TRBJ2-2): KAGVTQTPRYLIKTRGQQVTLSCSPISGHRSVSWYQQTPGQGLQFLFEYFSETQRNKGNFPGRFSGRQFSNSRSEMNVSTLELGDSALYLCASSLLPSVATGELFFGEGSRLTVL.

The chain employs TRBV28 and TRBJ1-1, with TRBD1 matching 7 bases. Trimming cost V 1 base and J 1 base; bases outside gene matches: 3. This CDR3 spans 15 amino acids. The germline V gene has CDR1 MDHEN and CDR2 SYDVKM. The CDR3 coding sequence is TGTGCCAGCAGTTTATACTGGACAGGGAACACTGAAGCTTTCTTT. Translating it yields CASSLYWTGNTEAFF.

CDR3 loop: CASKRGGIDTQYF. The CDR3 coding sequence is TGTGCCAGCAAACGAGGAGGGATAGATACGCAGTATTTT. The rearrangement links TRBV28 to TRBJ2-3, with a weak D call TRBD2 (6 bases). CDR1 MDHEN and CDR2 SYDVKM come from the germline V gene. V dropped 7 bases and J dropped 5 bases, with 13 bases sitting between them. CDR3 length: 13 residues.

The chain combines TRBV7-2 with TRBJ1-5; D is ambiguous. The V end was cut by 0 bases, the J end by 7 bases, with 13 bases between. CDR1 and CDR2 (germline): SGHTA, FQGNSA. The CDR3 is made up of 15 amino acids. CDR3 DNA sequence: TGTGCCAGCAGCTTAGCGAAAGGGAGCGGGCAGCCCCAGCATTTT. It is translated as CASSLAKGSGQPQHF. Full variable domain (outside the CDR3, taken from reference TRBV7-2 and TRBJ1-5): GAGVSQSPSNKVTEKGKDVELRCDPISGHTALYWYRQSLGQGLEFLIYFQGNSAPDKSGLPSDRFSAERTGGSVSTLTIQRTQQEDSAVYLCASSLAKGSGQPQHFGDGTRLSIL.

The chain has TRBV29-1 and TRBJ2-3; D gene unclear. Trimming shortened V by 4 bases and J by 2 bases, and 10 bases separated the two germline ends. This CDR3 spans 13 amino acids. Looked up from germline, CDR1 is SQVTM and CDR2 is ANQGSEA. The CDR3 DNA follows: TGCAGCGTTGCGTCTAGTCCCACAGATACGCAGTATTTT. Translating gives CSVASSPTDTQYF.

The rearrangement uses TRBV11-3 and TRBJ2-5; 9 bases agree with TRBD2. CDR3 size: 15 residues. The ends lost 5 bases at V and 5 bases at J; junction bases unmatched: 9. Germline V gene lookup returns CDR1 SGHNT and CDR2 YENEEA. CDR3 amino acids: CASSIRLAGVETQYF. The CDR3 nucleotides are TGTGCCAGCAGCATACGTTTAGCGGGGGTTGAGACCCAGTACTTC.